This TCR beta chain was found in a study of control samples from healthy donors and cancer patients. Germline CDR1 and CDR2: PRHDT and FYEKMQ (reference sequence). The CDR3 covers 13 residues. The V end lost 2 bases, the J end lost 11 bases, and 15 bases lay between the germline ends. Using immunoSEQ multiplex PCR, the repertoire was profiled, and TCRdb retains in-frame clones only, with some absent. The data show 130,000 or so clones, with roughly 90% seen just once and 2% to 3% held by the top ten. This clonotype was sampled from a man in his forties in good health. Sequenced material: blood. The chain carries TRBV13 and TRBJ1-1; the D is unclear. CDR3 amino acids: CASSLRTALGAFF. Written as DNA, the CDR3 is TGTGCCAGCAGCTTAAGGACGGCTCTAGGGGCTTTCTTT.